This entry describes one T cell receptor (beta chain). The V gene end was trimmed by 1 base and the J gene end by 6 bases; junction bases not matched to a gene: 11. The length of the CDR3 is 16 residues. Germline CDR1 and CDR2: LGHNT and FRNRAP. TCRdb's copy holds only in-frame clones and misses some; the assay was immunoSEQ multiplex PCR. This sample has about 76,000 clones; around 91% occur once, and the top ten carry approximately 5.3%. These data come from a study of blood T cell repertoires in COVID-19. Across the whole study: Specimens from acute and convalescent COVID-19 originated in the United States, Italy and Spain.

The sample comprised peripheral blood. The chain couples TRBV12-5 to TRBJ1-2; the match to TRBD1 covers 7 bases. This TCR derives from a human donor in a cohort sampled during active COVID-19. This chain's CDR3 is CASGLAGSDRVDGYTF. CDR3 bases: TGTGCTAGTGGTTTGGCGGGTAGTGACAGGGTAGATGGCTACACCTTC.